This TCR beta chain stems from a study of blood T cells in healthy people across ages. The CDR3 runs 17 residues. In germline, CDR1 is MDHEN, CDR2 SYDVKM. V was cut by 6 bases and J by 4 bases, with 19 bases left in between. As for this clonotype: The antigen remains unidentified.

Primed by a sample-barcoded 5' primer and a J-beta primer mix, a second PCR proceeded for about 6 to 12 cycles. One entry per CDR3 protein results from TCRdb running MiXCR on the 5' RACE reads. The sample yields over a million distinct CDR3 sequences, 40% to 45% seen once. Donors were systemically healthy Caucasian individuals from Russia aged about 6 to 95 years. Per individual sample, total RNA of at least 5 micrograms was extracted. Study-wide results and caveats: As age increased, TCR beta diversity per million T cells fell in a roughly linear fashion.

Sequencing was performed on blood. This rearrangement joins TRBV28 to TRBJ2-6; D perhaps matches TRBD2 (6 bases). The clonotype originates from a woman aged 55-70 years in good health. The CDR3 loop reads CASRRLGGFSGANVLTF. CDR3 nucleotides: TGTGCCAGCAGGAGACTTGGGGGGTTCTCCGGGGCCAACGTCCTGACTTTC.